Following are 29 T cell receptor beta chains from one sample sequenced in a study of blood T cell repertoires in COVID-19. Produced via immunoSEQ multiplex PCR; TCRdb's table is partial and in-frame only. The sample carries 150,000 to 180,000 clones, about 80% recorded once. Sequencing used peripheral blood. All receptors come from a woman aged 55-75 years with COVID-19, enrolled during active disease.

The rearrangement joins TRBV4-1 to TRBJ2-7; D is possibly TRBD1 (5 bases). Germline V gene sequence: CDR1 MGHRA, CDR2 YSYEKL. V lost 1 base to trimming and J lost 4 bases, with 11 bases between them. This CDR3 has 14 residues. The CDR3 reads CASSQGRGLYEQYF. The CDR3 coding sequence is TGCGCCAGCAGCCAAGGAAGGGGCCTTTACGAGCAGTACTTC.

Only a few counts were recorded for this clone. The chain couples TRBV5-1 to TRBJ1-2; D remains ambiguous. Germline CDR1 is SGHRS and CDR2 is YFSETQ. V was clipped by 0 bases and J by 8 bases, with 20 bases between them. This CDR3 contains 16 residues. In nucleotides, the CDR3 is TGCGCCAGCAGCTTGGACGGGGTGGAGGCGTCGGGCGGCTACACCTTC. It translates to CASSLDGVEASGGYTF.

The chain uses TRBV7-8 and TRBJ2-5, with TRBD2 matching 13 bases. Germline trimming cut 5 bases from V and 4 bases from J; bases unmatched to any gene: 10. The CDR3 has 17 residues. Germline V CDR1 and CDR2: SGHVS, FQNEAQ. This CDR3 is CASSLPGLAGRGETQYF. CDR3 in DNA: TGTGCCAGCAGCCTTCCGGGACTAGCGGGAAGAGGAGAGACCCAGTACTTC.

V gene TRBV6-5 combines with J gene TRBJ1-1, with D unresolved. Germline V lookup: CDR1 MNHEY, CDR2 SVGAGI. The CDR3 sequence is 12 residues long. The V end was cut by 7 bases, the J end by 0 bases, with 6 bases between. The CDR3 loop is CASILMNTEAFF. CDR3 coding DNA: TGTGCCAGCATCCTTATGAACACTGAAGCTTTCTTT.

V usage is TRBV10-3 and J usage is TRBJ1-5; D perhaps matches TRBD1 (6 bases). The germline CDR1 and CDR2 sequences are ENHRY and SYGVKD. This CDR3 is 17 amino acids long. Trimming removed 5 bases at V and 0 bases at J, with 17 bases between. The CDR3 loop reads CAISTGEGDYSNQPQHF. Written as DNA, the CDR3 is TGTGCCATCAGTACCGGGGAGGGGGACTATAGCAATCAGCCCCAGCATTTT.

The chain uses TRBV3-1 (or the pseudogene TRBV3-2) and TRBJ2-7; the match to TRBD2 covers 13 bases. Trimming removed 1 base from V and 7 bases from J; junction bases left unmatched: 7. This CDR3 is 16 amino acids long. In germline, CDR1 is LGHDT, CDR2 YNNKEL (reference sequence). This CDR3 reads CASSQAGLAGVGEQYF. CDR3 sequence (DNA): TGTGCCAGCAGCCAAGCCGGACTAGCGGGAGTTGGAGAGCAGTACTTC.

The CDR3 nucleotides are TGTGCCAGCAGCGTAACCGGACAGGGGGAGGGTGGCTACACCTTC. It codes for CASSVTGQGEGGYTF. The chain recombines TRBV9 with TRBJ1-2, with 10 bases that match TRBD1. Trimming took 1 base from V and 7 from J; bases not matched to a gene: 7. The CDR3 loop spans 15 amino acids. CDR1 SGDLS and CDR2 YYNGEE come from the germline V gene.

This chain joins TRBV6-6 and TRBJ1-5; 8 bases map to TRBD1. The CDR3 sequence is 16 residues long. CDR1 MNHNY and CDR2 SVGAGI come from the germline V gene (reference sequence). Trimming removed 2 bases from V and 0 bases from J; junction bases left unmatched: 3. CDR3 in amino acids: CASSYRTGNSNQPQHF. In nucleotides, the CDR3 is TGTGCCAGCAGTTACAGGACAGGGAATAGCAATCAGCCCCAGCATTTT.

The chain carries TRBV27 and TRBJ1-1; TRBD1 might be the D (6 bases). This CDR3 comprises 14 residues. Germline V gene sequence: CDR1 MNHEY, CDR2 SMNVEV (reference sequence). Trimming stripped 5 bases from V and 10 bases from J, with 20 bases between. CDR3 loop: CASSPSRAGDSAFF. CDR3 bases: TGTGCCAGCAGTCCATCCCGGGCAGGGGATTCAGCTTTCTTT.

The V and J genes are TRBV12-5 and TRBJ1-6; 12 nucleotides agree with TRBD1. The germline V gene has CDR1 LGHNT and CDR2 FRNRAP. The CDR3 is made up of 16 amino acids. Unmatched junction bases numbered 4, after V lost 4 bases and J lost 6 bases. The CDR3 nucleotides read TGTGCTAGTGGTTCGGGACAGGGGGCCGGTAATTCACCCCTCCACTTT. As protein: CASGSGQGAGNSPLHF.

The chain is built from TRBV2 and TRBJ1-5; D gene uncertain. Germline CDR1 reads SNHLY; CDR2 reads FYNNEI. V was shortened by 4 bases and J by 4 bases, with 8 bases between the two germline ends. The CDR3 totals 13 residues. As DNA, the CDR3 is TGTGCCAGCAGTGGATCTATTAATCAGCCCCAGCATTTT. This translates into CASSGSINQPQHF.

There are a few counts of this clone. The rearrangement links TRBV29-1 to TRBJ2-7, with 8 bases that match TRBD1. The J segment lost 7 bases and the V segment lost 4 bases, leaving 6 bases of the junction unmatched. Germline-derived CDR1 and CDR2 are SQVTM and ANQGSEA. The length of the CDR3 is 12 residues. The CDR3 protein is CSVGAGGVEQYF. CDR3 coding DNA: TGCAGCGTTGGAGCAGGGGGCGTAGAGCAGTACTTC.

The chain carries TRBV19 and TRBJ2-2; perhaps TRBD2 as D (6 bases). The CDR3 is 13 residues long. The germline V and J ends were trimmed by 8 bases and 2 bases, with 9 bases remaining between them. CDR1 and CDR2 from the germline V gene are LNHDA and SQIVND (reference sequence). CDR3 protein: CASGTSNTGELFF. As DNA, the CDR3 is TGTGCCAGTGGGACTTCCAACACCGGGGAGCTGTTTTTT.

This chain links TRBV6-4 with TRBJ1-6; D gene unclear. The germline CDR1 and CDR2 sequences are MRHNA and SNTAGT. This CDR3 has 15 amino acids. The ends were cut back, 0 bases at V and 5 bases at J, with 8 bases in the middle. The CDR3 loop reads CASSDSGRDNSPLHF. The CDR3 DNA reads TGTGCCAGCAGTGACTCGGGCCGAGATAATTCACCCCTCCACTTT.

The count of this clone is one. Distinct nucleotide sequences in the sample also encode this CDR3. This chain uses TRBV7-2 with TRBJ2-5; D might be TRBD2 (6 bases). V was clipped by 0 bases and J by 5 bases, with 10 bases between them. This CDR3 spans 14 amino acids. Germline values: CDR1 SGHTA, CDR2 FQGNSA. The CDR3 here is CASSLAGGGETQYF. The CDR3 region has the DNA TGTGCCAGCAGCTTAGCGGGGGGTGGGGAGACCCAGTACTTC.

This clone was seen a few times. The J gene is TRBJ2-1, the V gene TRBV5-5; D possibly corresponds to TRBD1 (6 bases). V shed 2 bases and J shed 2 bases, with 8 bases lying between them. The germline CDR1 and CDR2 sequences are SGHKS and YYEKEE (reference sequence). The CDR3 consists of 14 residues. CDR3 in amino acids: CASSFQGTYNEQFF. As DNA, the CDR3 is TGTGCCAGCAGCTTTCAGGGGACCTACAATGAGCAGTTCTTC.

This chain links TRBV6-5 with TRBJ1-2; 8 nucleotides agree with TRBD1. The CDR3 covers 14 residues. Per germline, CDR1 MNHEY and CDR2 SVGAGI. The junction had 9 bases not matched to a gene; V was cut back by 6 bases and J by 6 bases. CDR3: CASRRTGMSDGYTF. CDR3 coding DNA: TGTGCCAGCAGGCGGACAGGGATGAGCGATGGCTACACCTTC.

This clone appeared once. The CDR3 spells CASSPTGTSRNNEQFF. As DNA, the CDR3 is TGTGCCAGCAGCCCCACCGGGACTAGCCGGAACAATGAGCAGTTCTTC. The rearrangement links TRBV11-3 to TRBJ2-1, with 9 bases that match TRBD2. Germline CDR1 SGHNT, CDR2 YENEEA. Trimming cost V 5 bases and J 5 bases; bases outside gene matches: 10. CDR3 length: 16 residues.

The chain carries TRBV11-2 and TRBJ2-6; D ambiguous. V lost 3 bases, J lost 0 bases, and 6 bases lay in between. CDR1 and CDR2 (germline): SGHAT, FQNNGV. The CDR3 consists of 15 residues. CDR3 sequence reads: CASSFQVSGANVLTF. The CDR3 bases are TGTGCCAGCAGCTTTCAGGTCTCTGGGGCCAACGTCCTGACTTTC.

In DNA form, the CDR3 reads TGCGCCAGCAGCCCGGGACAGGGAGCTGGAAACACCATATATTTT. It specifies CASSPGQGAGNTIYF. This rearrangement joins TRBV5-1 to TRBJ1-3, with TRBD1 matching 9 bases. With V trimmed by 4 bases and J by 2 bases, 4 bases remained unmatched. The CDR3 is 15 amino acids. Per germline, CDR1 SGHRS and CDR2 YFSETQ.

The V call is TRBV5-5, the J call TRBJ1-5; perhaps TRBD1 as D (5 bases). The CDR3 covers 15 residues. In germline, CDR1 is SGHKS, CDR2 YYEKEE (reference sequence). Trimming removed 4 bases from V and 1 base from J, with 12 bases in between. The CDR3 loop is CASSPPGVSNQPQHF. DNA of the CDR3: TGTGCCAGCAGCCCCCCGGGGGTGAGCAATCAGCCCCAGCATTTT.

J is TRBJ1-2 and V is TRBV7-9; 8 bases map to TRBD1. J gave up 2 bases and V 1 base, and 0 bases lay outside the gene matches. The CDR3 runs 14 residues. The V gene's germline CDR1 is SEHNR and CDR2 FQNEAQ (reference sequence). For the CDR3, the DNA is TGTGCCAGCAGCTTAGGGACAGGGAACTATGGCTACACCTTC. Protein: CASSLGTGNYGYTF.

The chain carries TRBV19 and TRBJ2-6, with no clear D. Germline V lookup: CDR1 LNHDA, CDR2 SQIVND (reference sequence). The CDR3 is 16 residues long. Trimming cost V 5 bases and J 0 bases, with 11 bases left between them. The CDR3 spells CASSVSVSSGANVLTF. The CDR3 region has the DNA TGTGCCAGTAGTGTAAGCGTAAGCTCTGGGGCCAACGTCCTGACTTTC.

The chain couples TRBV12-3 or TRBV12-4 to TRBJ1-2, with 7 bases fitting TRBD1. CDR3 length equals 12 residues. V lost 5 bases to trimming and J lost 7 bases; unmatched junction nucleotides: 4. CDR3 nucleotide sequence: TGTGCCAGCAGTGACAGGGTGGCTGGCTACACCTTC. Translating gives CASSDRVAGYTF.

V and J are TRBV19 and TRBJ1-1; 12 nucleotides align to TRBD1. Germline-derived CDR1 and CDR2 are LNHDA and SQIVND (reference sequence). CDR3 length equals 16 residues. Trimming took 5 bases from V and 4 from J; bases not matched to a gene: 8. CDR3 DNA: TGTGCCAGTAGTGCTAGTCCGGGACAGGGGGCCACTGAAGCTTTCTTT. Its translation is CASSASPGQGATEAFF.

The chain carries TRBV25-1 and TRBJ1-6, with 7 positions matching TRBD1. CDR1 is MGHDK, CDR2 SYGVNS, per germline. With V trimmed by 4 bases and J by 0 bases, 6 bases remained unmatched. The CDR3 is 17 residues long. The DNA for the CDR3 is TGTGCCAGCAGTGGCTCAGGGGGGAGCTCCTATAATTCACCCCTCCACTTT. This translates into CASSGSGGSSYNSPLHF.

The chain couples TRBV9 to TRBJ1-3, with TRBD1 matching over 7 bases. Germline V gene lookup returns CDR1 SGDLS and CDR2 YYNGEE. The CDR3 is 14 amino acids. Losses at the gene ends were 3 bases for V and 5 bases for J; bases not matched to a gene: 5. CDR3 DNA sequence: TGTGCCAGCAGCGCCCGGGACAGCAGAAACACCATATATTTT. Protein sequence: CASSARDSRNTIYF.

The chain joins TRBV10-3 to TRBJ1-1; 12 nucleotides agree with TRBD1. The CDR3 covers 14 residues. Per germline, CDR1 ENHRY and CDR2 SYGVKD. Trimming removed 8 bases from V and 1 base from J; junction bases left unmatched: 2. The CDR3 sequence is CAIRGQGANTEAFF. CDR3 bases: TGTGCCATCCGGGGACAGGGGGCGAACACTGAAGCTTTCTTT.

The chain has TRBV15 and TRBJ2-2; maybe TRBD1 (5 bases). The CDR3 consists of 15 residues. The germline V gene has CDR1 LNHNV and CDR2 YYDKDF (reference sequence). The V and J ends lost 4 bases and 2 bases respectively, with 11 bases between them. The CDR3 bases are TGTGCCACCAGCATAGGCAGGGTAAACACCGGGGAGCTGTTTTTT. Protein product: CATSIGRVNTGELFF.